This TCR beta chain was captured by sequencing in a study of T cells in Graves' hyperthyroidism and ophthalmopathy. Amplification targeted TCR beta CDR3 regions from RNA transcripts. During a first-round RT-PCR of the TCR CDR3, the HTBI primer set was used. MiXCR was run by TCRdb on the multiplex PCR reads, yielding one entry per CDR3 protein. The table lists more than 95,000 distinct CDR3 sequences, approximately 50% of them singletons, with approximately 25% in the top ten. With a duration under 2 months, the hyperthyroidism was newly diagnosed in patients aged 18 to 65. 10 ml fresh peripheral blood yielded the PBMCs. The V gene's germline CDR1 is DFQATT and CDR2 SNEGSKA (reference sequence). V lost 8 bases and J lost 8; bases outside the gene matches: 11. CDR3 size: 12 residues.

The V and J genes are TRBV20-1 and TRBJ1-1; the match to TRBD1 covers 7 bases. Sequenced: blood. The source of this sequence is a man in his forties with Graves' hyperthyroidism. The CDR3 sequence is CSCAGGKGEAFF. CDR3 coding DNA: TGCAGTTGCGCAGGGGGAAAAGGGGAAGCTTTCTTT.